This record covers a single T cell receptor beta chain. Its specificity is not known. This specimen belongs to a study of cytomegalovirus exposure and HLA in healthy donors. Notes on the study in general: Overall, roughly 150 TCR beta chains were annotated as cytomegalovirus-associated. CMV antigen specificity was confirmed in vitro for a few CMV-associated chains. For cytomegalovirus status, the classifier reportedly gave diagnoses with high specificity and sensitivity. While the bulk of TCR sequences proved rare, some public TCRs turned up in many donors.

Measured with immunoSEQ multiplex PCR; TCRdb has only the in-frame clones, and not every one. The sample comprises tens of thousands of clones, more than 80% of which are singletons, and roughly 1.2% rests with the top ten. Trimming shortened V by 0 bases and J by 0 bases, and 9 bases separated the two germline ends. Germline V lookup: CDR1 SGDLS, CDR2 YYNGEE. The CDR3 has 15 residues. The source is a woman in her late teens or twenties in good health and CMV-seronegative. The gene calls are TRBV9 and TRBJ1-1; no clear D. Sequencing was performed on PBMCs. The CDR3 spells CASSVGIALNTEAFF. The CDR3 region has the DNA TGTGCCAGCAGCGTAGGAATAGCGCTGAACACTGAAGCTTTCTTT.